The text below deals with one TCR beta chain. The antigen remains undetermined. This CDR3 contains 14 residues. Trimming cost V 0 bases and J 6 bases, with 8 bases left between them. Germline V gives CDR1 SGHTA, CDR2 FQGNSA. These data originate in a study of cytomegalovirus exposure and HLA in healthy donors. Study summary: Later, an analysis reported that the 130 or so validation repertoires had used the same platform as the approximately 670 first-cohort repertoires.

Study-level results: Investigators reported around 150 TCR beta chains as tied to cytomegalovirus. Most TCRs appeared rarely, but some public TCRs recurred in many donors.

TCRdb's copy holds only in-frame clones and misses some; the assay was immunoSEQ multiplex PCR. The sample lists some 310,000 clones; over 75% were seen once. The sequenced material came from PBMCs. This chain connects TRBV7-2 to TRBJ2-2; weak D call: TRBD2 (7 bases). This clonotype was obtained from a man aged 30 to 45 in good health and CMV-seronegative. CDR3 DNA: TGTGCCAGCAGCTTAGCGGGGGGGCCCGGGGAGCTGTTTTTT. Its protein product is CASSLAGGPGELFF.